The rows below give T cell receptor beta chains drawn from one sample of a study of blood T cell repertoires in COVID-19. The method was immunoSEQ multiplex PCR; TCRdb's version includes in-frame clones alone and lacks a portion of them. The table records more than 95,000 clones, more than 80% of them present only once. Sequencing was done on a sample of peripheral blood. These receptors all come from a man in his sixties with acute or convalescent COVID-19. Each CDR3 is given without its conserved first and last residue.

TRBJ1-1,TRBV11-2,ASSLRRDRGAETEAF
TRBJ2-7,TRBV4-2,ASSQPVGGEYEQY
TRBJ2-7,TRBV11-2,ASSLDTAASYEQY
TRBJ1-2,TRBV5-4,ASSSGWNGYT
TRBJ1-2,TRBV7-9,ASSFLLGTGSAGYT
TRBJ2-5,TRBV6-6,ASSPPQGWGKETQY
TRBJ2-1,TRBV11-3,ASSLMAAINNEQF
TRBJ1-5,TRBV12-3/TRBV12-4,ASSDTGVGTH
TRBJ2-3,TRBV21-1,AINRDSLRGLAERGADTQY
TRBJ2-1,TRBV13,ASSMREMGYNEQF
TRBJ2-5,TRBV5-1,ASSLVTGGSETQY
TRBJ2-1,TRBV9,ASSAGLAPNNEQF
TRBJ2-2,TRBV18,ASSSDANTGELF
TRBJ1-3,TRBV2,ASRGTSFSSGNTIY
TRBJ2-1,TRBV5-5,ASSFSESSYNEQF
TRBJ2-2,TRBV23-1,ASSQFYLSGQGANPNTGELF
TRBJ1-1,TRBV15,ATSRDHMNTEAF